This section outlines one TCR beta chain sequence together with its context. Profiled with immunoSEQ multiplex PCR; TCRdb holds only in-frame clones, not every one. This table holds 850,000 to 1,200,000 clones, about 75% found once. The CDR3 has 16 amino acids. Germline CDR1 is MNHEY and CDR2 is SMNVEV (reference sequence). The V gene lost 6 bases and the J gene lost 4 bases, with 18 bases spanning the gap. The entry originates in a study of shared clonotypes between healthy human individuals. The chain combines TRBV27 with TRBJ2-2, with D hard to call. The sequenced material came from memory CD4+ T cells sorted from blood. Subset indicated: CD45RA-negative fraction. The receptor comes from a man between 18 and 35 years old in good health. The CDR3 nucleotides read TGTGCCAGCAGGCCGGGCGAGCGCTTGGGCACCGGGGAGCTGTTTTTT. Its protein is CASRPGERLGTGELFF.